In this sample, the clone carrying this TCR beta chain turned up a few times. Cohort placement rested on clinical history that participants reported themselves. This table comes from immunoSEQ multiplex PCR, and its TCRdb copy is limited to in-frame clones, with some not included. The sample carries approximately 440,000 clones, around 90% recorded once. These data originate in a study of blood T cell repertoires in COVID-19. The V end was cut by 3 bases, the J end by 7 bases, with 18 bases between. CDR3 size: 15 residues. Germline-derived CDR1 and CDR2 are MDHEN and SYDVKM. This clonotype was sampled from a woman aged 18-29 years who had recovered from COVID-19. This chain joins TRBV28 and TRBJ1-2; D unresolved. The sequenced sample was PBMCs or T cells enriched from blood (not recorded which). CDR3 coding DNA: TGTGCCAGCAGTTTGGGCCCTTATAACTCCCCTGGCTACACCTTC. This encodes CASSLGPYNSPGYTF.